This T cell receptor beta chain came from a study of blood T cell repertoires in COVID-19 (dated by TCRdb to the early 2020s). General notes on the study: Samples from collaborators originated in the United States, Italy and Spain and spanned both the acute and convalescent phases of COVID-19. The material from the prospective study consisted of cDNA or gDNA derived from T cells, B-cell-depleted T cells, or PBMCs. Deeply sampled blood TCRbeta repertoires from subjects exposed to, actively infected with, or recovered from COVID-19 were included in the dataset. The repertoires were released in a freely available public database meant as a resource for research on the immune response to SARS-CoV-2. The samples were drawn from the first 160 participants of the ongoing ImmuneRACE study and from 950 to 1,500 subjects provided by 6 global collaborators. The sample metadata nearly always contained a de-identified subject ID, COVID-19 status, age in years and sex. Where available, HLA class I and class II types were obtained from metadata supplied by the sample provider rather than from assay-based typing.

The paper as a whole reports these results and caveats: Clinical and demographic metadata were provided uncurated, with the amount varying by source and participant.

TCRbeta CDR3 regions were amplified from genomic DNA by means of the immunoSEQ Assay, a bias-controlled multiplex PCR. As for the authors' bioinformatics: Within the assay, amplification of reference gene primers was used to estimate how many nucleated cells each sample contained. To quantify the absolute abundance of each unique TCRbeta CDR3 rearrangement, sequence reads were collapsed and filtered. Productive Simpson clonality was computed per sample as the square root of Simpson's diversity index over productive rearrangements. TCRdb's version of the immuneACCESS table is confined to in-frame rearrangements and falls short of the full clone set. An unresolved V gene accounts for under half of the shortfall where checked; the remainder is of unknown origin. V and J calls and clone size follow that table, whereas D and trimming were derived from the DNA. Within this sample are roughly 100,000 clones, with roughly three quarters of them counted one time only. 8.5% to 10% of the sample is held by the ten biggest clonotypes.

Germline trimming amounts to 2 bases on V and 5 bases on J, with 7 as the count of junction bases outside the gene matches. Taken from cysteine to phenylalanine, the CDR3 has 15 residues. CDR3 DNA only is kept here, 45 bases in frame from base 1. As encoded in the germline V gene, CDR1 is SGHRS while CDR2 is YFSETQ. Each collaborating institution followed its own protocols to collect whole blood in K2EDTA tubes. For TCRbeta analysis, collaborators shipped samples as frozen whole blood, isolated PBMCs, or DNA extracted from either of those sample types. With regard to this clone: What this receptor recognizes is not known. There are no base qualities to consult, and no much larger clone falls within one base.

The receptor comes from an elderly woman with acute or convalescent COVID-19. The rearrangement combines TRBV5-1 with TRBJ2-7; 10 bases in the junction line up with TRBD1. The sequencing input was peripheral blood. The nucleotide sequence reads TGCGCCAGCAGCTTTACGGGGACAGGGGTAGACGAGCAGTACTTC. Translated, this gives CASSFTGTGVDEQYF.